These 3 T cell receptor beta chains came from one sample sequenced in a study of blood T cell repertoires in COVID-19. Produced via immunoSEQ multiplex PCR; TCRdb's table is partial and in-frame only. The sample yields some 70,000 clones, nearly 90% seen once. The sequenced sample was peripheral blood. The receptors originated from a man aged 50-59 years with acute or convalescent COVID-19.

The rearrangement uses TRBV27 and TRBJ2-7; 9 bases agree with TRBD1. From germline, CDR1 is MNHEY and CDR2 SMNVEV (reference sequence). The CDR3 totals 15 residues. V gave up 5 bases and J gave up 3 bases; unmatched junction bases: 8. This CDR3 is CASSVLQGADYEQYF. As DNA, the CDR3 is TGTGCCAGCAGTGTCCTACAGGGGGCCGACTACGAGCAGTACTTC.

V gene TRBV29-1 combines with J gene TRBJ2-2; 8 bases map to TRBD2. The CDR3 loop spans 13 amino acids. CDR1 is SQVTM, CDR2 ANQGSEA, per germline. The trim removed 5 bases at V and 5 bases at J, leaving 4 bases unmatched. In nucleotides, the CDR3 is TGCAGCGTTTCAGCGGGAGTTACCGGGGAGCTGTTTTTT. This encodes CSVSAGVTGELFF.

The genes are TRBV29-1 and TRBJ2-5, with D tentatively TRBD1 (7 bases). Germline V gives CDR1 SQVTM, CDR2 ANQGSEA. V lost 6 bases, J lost 5 bases, and 22 bases lay in between. This CDR3 spans 15 amino acids. This chain's CDR3 is CSVPGAGGKSETQYF. In nucleotides, the CDR3 is TGCAGCGTGCCCGGGGCAGGGGGGAAGTCGGAGACCCAGTACTTC.